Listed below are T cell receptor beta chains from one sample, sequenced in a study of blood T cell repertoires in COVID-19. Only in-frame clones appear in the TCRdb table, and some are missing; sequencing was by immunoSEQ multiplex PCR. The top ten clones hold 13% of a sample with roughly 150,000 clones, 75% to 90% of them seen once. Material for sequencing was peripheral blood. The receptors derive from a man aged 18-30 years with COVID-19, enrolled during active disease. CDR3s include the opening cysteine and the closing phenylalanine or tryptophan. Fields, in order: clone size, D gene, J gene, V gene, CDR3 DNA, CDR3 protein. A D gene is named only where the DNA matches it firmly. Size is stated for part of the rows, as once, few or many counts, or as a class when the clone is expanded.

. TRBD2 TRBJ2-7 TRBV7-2 TGTGCCAGCAGCTTAGGTCGGGATAGCGGGACCTACGAGCAGTACTTC CASSLGRDSGTYEQYF
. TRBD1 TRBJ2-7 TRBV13 TGTGCCAGCAGGCCCCGGGACAGCCCCTACGAGCAGTACTTC CASRPRDSPYEQYF
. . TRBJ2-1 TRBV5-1 TGCGCCAGCAGCTTGGAGGCGGATAGCTCCTACAATGAGCAGTTCTTC CASSLEADSSYNEQFF
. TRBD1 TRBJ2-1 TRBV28 TGTGCCAGCAGTTCCGGACAGGGTGGGGACAATGAGCAGTTCTTC CASSSGQGGDNEQFF
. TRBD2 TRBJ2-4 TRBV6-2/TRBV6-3 TGTGCCAGCAGTTACCCCAAGACTAGCGGGACGAACATTCAGTACTTC CASSYPKTSGTNIQYF
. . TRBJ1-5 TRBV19 TGTGCCAGTAGTATGAGCCAGGCAAGCAATCAGCCCCAGCATTTT CASSMSQASNQPQHF
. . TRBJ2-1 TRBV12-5 TGTGCTAGCCGGCGGGGATTAGGTAATGAGCAGTTCTTC CASRRGLGNEQFF
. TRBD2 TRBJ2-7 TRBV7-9 TGTGCCAGCACCGACGGGACTAGCGGGAGTATTTACGAGCAGTACTTC CASTDGTSGSIYEQYF
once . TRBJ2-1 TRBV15 TGTGCCACAGCGAGCTCCTACAATGAGCAGTTCTTC CATASSYNEQFF
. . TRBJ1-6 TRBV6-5 TGTGCCAGCAGTTACTCGCGGCAGCGGTATAATTCACCCCTCCACTTT CASSYSRQRYNSPLHF
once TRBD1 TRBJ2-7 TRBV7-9 TGTGCCAGCAGCTTAGGGGACAGGGCATTAGAGCAGTACTTC CASSLGDRALEQYF
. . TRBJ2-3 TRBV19 TGTGCCAGTGGGAGGACAGATACGCAGTATTTT CASGRTDTQYF
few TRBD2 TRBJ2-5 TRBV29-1 TGCAGCGTTGAGGTAGCGGGAGTAGGGCAAGAGACCCAGTACTTC CSVEVAGVGQETQYF
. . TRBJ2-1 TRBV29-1 TGCAGCGTCGCCCCGGGGGGCCGAGAGCAGTTCTTC CSVAPGGREQFF
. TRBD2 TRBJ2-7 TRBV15 TGTGCCACCAGCAGAGGGACTAGCGGGACCTACGAGCAGTACTTC CATSRGTSGTYEQYF
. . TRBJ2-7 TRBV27 TGTGCCAGCAGTTTCGGGGTGCCCTACGAGCAGTACTTC CASSFGVPYEQYF
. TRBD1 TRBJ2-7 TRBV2 TGTGCCAGCAGTGTAGGCCCGGGACAGGGATCCTACGAGCAGTACTTC CASSVGPGQGSYEQYF
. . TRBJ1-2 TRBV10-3 TGTGCCATCAGTGACTGGGGGGACGGGGGCTATGGCTACACCTTC CAISDWGDGGYGYTF
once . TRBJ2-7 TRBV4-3 TGCGCCAGCAGCCAAGTCGCCAGCGCCAACTACGAGCAGTACTTC CASSQVASANYEQYF
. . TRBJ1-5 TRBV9 TGTGCCAGCAGCGTACTAGACGGAGATAGCAATCAGCCCCAGCATTTT CASSVLDGDSNQPQHF
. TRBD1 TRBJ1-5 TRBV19 TGTGCCAGTAGTATCGCAGGGACAGGGCCCCAGCATTTT CASSIAGTGPQHF
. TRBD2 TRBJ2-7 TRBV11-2 TGTGCCAGCAGCTTATTTGTGGGGGGACTAGCGGGAGGCACCTACGAGCAGTACTTC CASSLFVGGLAGGTYEQYF
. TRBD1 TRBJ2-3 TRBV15 TGTGCCACCAGCACCGGGACAGGAAGGGGTACGCAGTATTTT CATSTGTGRGTQYF
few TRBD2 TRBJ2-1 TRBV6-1 TGTGCCAGCAGTGGCGTGGCGGGACTAGCGCCCTGGGAGCAGTTCTTC CASSGVAGLAPWEQFF
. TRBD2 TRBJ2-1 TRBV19 TGTGCCAGTAGTATTCTGGCGGGAGAGGGAAATGAGCAGTTCTTC CASSILAGEGNEQFF
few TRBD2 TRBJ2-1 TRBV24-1 TGTGCCACCAGTGATTCCCGGACTAGCGGCTACAATGAGCAGTTCTTC CATSDSRTSGYNEQFF
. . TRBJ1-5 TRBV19 TGTGCCAGTAGTCTGGGAGTAAATCAGCCCCAGCATTTT CASSLGVNQPQHF
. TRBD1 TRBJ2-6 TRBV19 TGTGCCAGTCGGGACAGGGGACTCTCTGGGGCCAACGTCCTGACTTTC CASRDRGLSGANVLTF
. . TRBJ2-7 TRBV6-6 TGTGCCAGCAGAACGACAGGATACGAGCAGTACTTC CASRTTGYEQYF
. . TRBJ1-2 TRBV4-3 TGCGCCAGCAGCCAAGATTGGTCAAGCCCGAGGGGCTACACCTTC CASSQDWSSPRGYTF
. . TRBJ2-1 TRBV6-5 TGTGCCAGCAGCCCGAGCGGACTAGCAGGGGGTGAGCAGTTCTTC CASSPSGLAGGEQFF
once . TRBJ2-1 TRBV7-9 TGTGCCAGCAGCTTAGCTCACGGCGGCGCCTACAATGAGCAGTTCTTC CASSLAHGGAYNEQFF
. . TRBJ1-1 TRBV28 TGTGCCAGCAGGATACCCACGGAGGGAAACACTGAAGCTTTCTTT CASRIPTEGNTEAFF
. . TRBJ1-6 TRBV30 TGTGCCTGGAGATGGGGCAGGAATTCACCCCTCCACTTT CAWRWGRNSPLHF
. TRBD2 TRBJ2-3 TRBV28 TGTGCCAGCAGTTCAGTGGGAGCGACTAGCGGGAGTATCGTAGATACGCAGTATTTT CASSSVGATSGSIVDTQYF
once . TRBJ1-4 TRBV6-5 TGTGCCAGCAGTTACTCTAGGGGTGTTGGAGAAAAACTGCTTTTT CASSYSRGVGEKLLF
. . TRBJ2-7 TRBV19 TGTGCCAGTAGTATCCAGGATTCCTACGAGCAGTACTTC CASSIQDSYEQYF
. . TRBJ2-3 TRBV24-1 TGTGCCACCAGTGATTTGCGGGACAACACAGATACGCAGTATTTT CATSDLRDNTDTQYF
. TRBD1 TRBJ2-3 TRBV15 TGTGCCACCAGCGGGGGACAGGGGAGCACAGATACGCAGTATTTT CATSGGQGSTDTQYF
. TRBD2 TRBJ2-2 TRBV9 TGTGCCAGCAGCCCGCGACTAGCGGGACACGGGGAGCTGTTTTTT CASSPRLAGHGELFF
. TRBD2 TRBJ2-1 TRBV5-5 TGTGCCAGCAGCCAGTCGGGACTAGCGGGCAATCAAGGGAGAAATGAGCAGTTCTTC CASSQSGLAGNQGRNEQFF
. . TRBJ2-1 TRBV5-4 TGTGCCAGCAGCTTGGCCTTTAACTCCTACAATGAGCAGTTCTTC CASSLAFNSYNEQFF
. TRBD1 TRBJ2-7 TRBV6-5 TGTGCCAGCATGACAGGGGCCGGCGAGCAGTACTTC CASMTGAGEQYF
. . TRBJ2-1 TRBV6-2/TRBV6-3 TGTGCCAGCAGTTACTCGCCTAGCAATGAGCAGTTCTTC CASSYSPSNEQFF
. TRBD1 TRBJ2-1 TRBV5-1 TGCGCCAGCAGCCCTCCGGACAGGGGATTCCATGAGCAGTTCTTC CASSPPDRGFHEQFF
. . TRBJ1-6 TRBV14 TGTGCCGTACATAGGGGTAGAAGATCACCCCTCCACTTT CAVHRGRRSPLHF
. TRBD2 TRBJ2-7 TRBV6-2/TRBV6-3 TGTGCCAGCAGTTACGCCCCCGGGACTAGCGGGAGGGCCGATTCCTACGAGCAGTACTTC CASSYAPGTSGRADSYEQYF
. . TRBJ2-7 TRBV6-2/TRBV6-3 TGTGCCAGCAGTCCCCTCCGGGACACCTCCTACGAGCAGTACTTC CASSPLRDTSYEQYF
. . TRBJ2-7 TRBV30 TGTGCCTGGAGCGGGCAGGGTCACGAGCAGTACTTC CAWSGQGHEQYF
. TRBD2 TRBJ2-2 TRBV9 TGTGCCAGCAGCGGATCTAGCGGGACGAAGGCCGGGGAGCTGTTTTTT CASSGSSGTKAGELFF
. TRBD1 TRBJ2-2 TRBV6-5 TGTGCCAGCAGTCTTCGGGACAGGGGCTTCGGGGAGCTGTTTTTT CASSLRDRGFGELFF
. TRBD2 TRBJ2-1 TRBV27 TGTGCCAGCAGTCGCAGCGGGAGTTCCCACAATGAGCAGTTCTTC CASSRSGSSHNEQFF
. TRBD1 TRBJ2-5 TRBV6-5 TGTGCCAGCAGGGGGACAGGGAAAGAGACCCAGTACTTC CASRGTGKETQYF
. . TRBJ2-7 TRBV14 TGTGCCAGCAGCCCCTACAGTTTGCCCAGGTACGAGCAGTACTTC CASSPYSLPRYEQYF
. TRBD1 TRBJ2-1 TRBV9 TGTGCCAGCAGCGTAACGGGACAGGCCTACAATGAGCAGTTCTTC CASSVTGQAYNEQFF